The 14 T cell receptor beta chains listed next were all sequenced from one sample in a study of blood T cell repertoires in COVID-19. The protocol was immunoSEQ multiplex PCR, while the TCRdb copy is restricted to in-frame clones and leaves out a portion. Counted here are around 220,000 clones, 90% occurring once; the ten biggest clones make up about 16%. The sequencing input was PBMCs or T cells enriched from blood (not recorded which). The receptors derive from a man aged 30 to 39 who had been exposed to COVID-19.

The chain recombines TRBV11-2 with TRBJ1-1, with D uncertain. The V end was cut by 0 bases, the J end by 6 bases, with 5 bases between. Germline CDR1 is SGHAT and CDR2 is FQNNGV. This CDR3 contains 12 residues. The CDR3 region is CASSLDQAEAFF. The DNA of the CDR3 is TGTGCCAGCAGCTTAGATCAGGCTGAAGCTTTCTTT.

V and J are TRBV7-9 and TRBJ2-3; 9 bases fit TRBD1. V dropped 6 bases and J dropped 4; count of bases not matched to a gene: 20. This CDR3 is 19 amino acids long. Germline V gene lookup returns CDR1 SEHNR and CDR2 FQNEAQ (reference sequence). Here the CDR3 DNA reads TGTGCCAGCAGTTCACCCCGGGACAGGGAGTGGGATCGGTCAGATACGCAGTATTTT. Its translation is CASSSPRDREWDRSDTQYF.

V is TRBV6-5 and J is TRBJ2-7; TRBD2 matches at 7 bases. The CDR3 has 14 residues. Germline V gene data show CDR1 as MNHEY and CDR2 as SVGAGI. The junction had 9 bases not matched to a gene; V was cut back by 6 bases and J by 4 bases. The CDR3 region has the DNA TGTGCCAGCAGATTTAGGGGAGGGCATTACGAGCAGTACTTC. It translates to CASRFRGGHYEQYF.

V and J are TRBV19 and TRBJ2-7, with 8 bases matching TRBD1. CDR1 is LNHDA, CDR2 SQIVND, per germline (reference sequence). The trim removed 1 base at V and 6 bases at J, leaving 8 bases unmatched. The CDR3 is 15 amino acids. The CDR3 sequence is CASSIGTGYSGEQYF. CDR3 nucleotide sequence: TGTGCCAGTAGTATAGGGACAGGGTACTCTGGCGAGCAGTACTTC.

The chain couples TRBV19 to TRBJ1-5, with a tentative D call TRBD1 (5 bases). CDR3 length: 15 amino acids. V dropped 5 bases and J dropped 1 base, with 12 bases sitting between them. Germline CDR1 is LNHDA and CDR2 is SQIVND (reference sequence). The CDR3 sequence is CASSSQGRSNQPQHF. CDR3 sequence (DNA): TGTGCCAGTAGTTCCCAGGGCAGAAGCAATCAGCCCCAGCATTTT.

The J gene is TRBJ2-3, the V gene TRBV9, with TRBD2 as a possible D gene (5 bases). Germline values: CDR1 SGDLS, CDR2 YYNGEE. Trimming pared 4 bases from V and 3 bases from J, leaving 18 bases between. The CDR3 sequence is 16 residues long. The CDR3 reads CASSIRPELETDTQYF. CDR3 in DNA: TGTGCCAGCAGCATAAGACCCGAACTAGAGACAGATACGCAGTATTTT.

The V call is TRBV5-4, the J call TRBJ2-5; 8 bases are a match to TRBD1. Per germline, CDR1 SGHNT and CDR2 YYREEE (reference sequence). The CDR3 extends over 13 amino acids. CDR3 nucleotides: TGTGCAACCGGACAGGGTTTAAGAGAGACCCAGTACTTC. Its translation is CATGQGLRETQYF.

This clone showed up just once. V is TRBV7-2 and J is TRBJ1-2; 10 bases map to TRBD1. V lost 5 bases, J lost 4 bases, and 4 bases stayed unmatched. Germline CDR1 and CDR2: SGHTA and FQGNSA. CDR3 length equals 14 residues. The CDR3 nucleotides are TGTGCCAGCAGCGGGACAGGGGTTGTCTATGGCTACACCTTC. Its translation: CASSGTGVVYGYTF.

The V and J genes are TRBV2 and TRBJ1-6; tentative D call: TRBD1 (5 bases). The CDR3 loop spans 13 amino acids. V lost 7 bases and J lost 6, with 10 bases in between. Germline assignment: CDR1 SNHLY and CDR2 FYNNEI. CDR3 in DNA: TGTGCCAGCATCAGGGAGGGTAATTCACCCCTCCACTTT. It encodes CASIREGNSPLHF.

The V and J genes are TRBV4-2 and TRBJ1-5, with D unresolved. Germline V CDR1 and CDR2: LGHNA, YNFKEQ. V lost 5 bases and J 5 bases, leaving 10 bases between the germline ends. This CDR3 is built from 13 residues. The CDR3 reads CASSSATDQPQHF. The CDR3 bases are TGTGCCAGCAGCTCTGCTACTGATCAGCCCCAGCATTTT.

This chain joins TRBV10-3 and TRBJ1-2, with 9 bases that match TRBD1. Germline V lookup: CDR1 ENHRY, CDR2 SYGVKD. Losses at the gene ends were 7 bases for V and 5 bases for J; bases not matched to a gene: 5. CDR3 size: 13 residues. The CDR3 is CAITLGQGYGYTF. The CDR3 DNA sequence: TGTGCCATCACCCTTGGACAGGGGTATGGCTACACCTTC.

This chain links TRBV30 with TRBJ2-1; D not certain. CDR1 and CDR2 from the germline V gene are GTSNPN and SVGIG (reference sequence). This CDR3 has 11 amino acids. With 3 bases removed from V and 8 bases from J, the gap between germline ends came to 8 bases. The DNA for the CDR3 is TGTGCCTGGAGCGTCTCCCATGAGCAGTTCTTC. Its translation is CAWSVSHEQFF.

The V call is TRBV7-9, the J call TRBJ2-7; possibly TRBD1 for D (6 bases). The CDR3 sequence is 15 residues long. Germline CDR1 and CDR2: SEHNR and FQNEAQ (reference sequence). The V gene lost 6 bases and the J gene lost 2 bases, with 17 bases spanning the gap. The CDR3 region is CASRPTSDRAYEQYF. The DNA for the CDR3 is TGTGCCAGCAGACCTACCTCGGACAGAGCCTACGAGCAGTACTTC.

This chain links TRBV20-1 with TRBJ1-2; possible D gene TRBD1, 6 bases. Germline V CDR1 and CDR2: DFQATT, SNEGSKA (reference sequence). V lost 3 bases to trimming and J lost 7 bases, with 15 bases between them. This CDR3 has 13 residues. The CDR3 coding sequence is TGCAGTGCTAGTGGCAGGGTCAGGGGTGGCTACACCTTC. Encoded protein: CSASGRVRGGYTF.